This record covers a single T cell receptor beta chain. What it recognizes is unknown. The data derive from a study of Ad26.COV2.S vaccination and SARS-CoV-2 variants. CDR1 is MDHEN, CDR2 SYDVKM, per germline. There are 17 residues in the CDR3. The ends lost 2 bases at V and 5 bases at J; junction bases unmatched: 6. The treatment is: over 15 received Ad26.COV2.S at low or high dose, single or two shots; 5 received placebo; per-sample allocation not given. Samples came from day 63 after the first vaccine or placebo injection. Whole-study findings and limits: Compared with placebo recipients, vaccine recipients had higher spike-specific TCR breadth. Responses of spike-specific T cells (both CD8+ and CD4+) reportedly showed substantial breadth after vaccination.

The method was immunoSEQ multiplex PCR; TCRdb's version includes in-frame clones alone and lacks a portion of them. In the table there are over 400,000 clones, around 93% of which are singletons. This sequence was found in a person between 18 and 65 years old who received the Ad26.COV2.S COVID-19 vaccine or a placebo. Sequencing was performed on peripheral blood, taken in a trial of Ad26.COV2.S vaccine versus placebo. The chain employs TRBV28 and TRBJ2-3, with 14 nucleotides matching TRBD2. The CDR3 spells CASSLGLAGGRGDTQYF. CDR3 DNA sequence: TGTGCCAGCAGTTTAGGACTAGCGGGGGGTCGAGGAGATACGCAGTATTTT.